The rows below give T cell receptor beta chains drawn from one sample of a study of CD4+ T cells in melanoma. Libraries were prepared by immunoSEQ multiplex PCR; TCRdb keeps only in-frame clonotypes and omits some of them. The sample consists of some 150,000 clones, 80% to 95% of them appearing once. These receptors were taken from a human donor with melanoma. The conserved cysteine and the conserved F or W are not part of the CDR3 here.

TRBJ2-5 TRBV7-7 ASSLSPGSTQY
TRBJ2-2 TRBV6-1 ASSEWLSGELF
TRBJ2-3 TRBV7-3 ASSLMSTSGGITDTQY
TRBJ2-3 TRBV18 ASSPIPEDTQY
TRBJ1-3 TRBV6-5 ASRASGGSGNTIY
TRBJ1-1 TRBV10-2 ASSRQGSGTEAF
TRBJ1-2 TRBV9 ASSPTPHYRDANYGYT
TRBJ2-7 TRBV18 ASSPNKQGAPYEQY
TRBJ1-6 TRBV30 AWKRPSSPLH
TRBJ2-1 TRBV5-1 ASRTTPGSSYNEQF
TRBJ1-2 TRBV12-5 ASGPQGRSNYGYT
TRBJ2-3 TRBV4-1 ASSQGTGYTDTQY
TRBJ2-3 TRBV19 ASKRGQTSLADTQY
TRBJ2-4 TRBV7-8 ASSRGQGNIQY
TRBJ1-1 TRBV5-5 ASSSGQRTIRTEAF
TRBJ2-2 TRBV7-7 ASSRGAASPGELF
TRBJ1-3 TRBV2 ASSEGPTGAGYTIY
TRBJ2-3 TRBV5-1 ASSFGAGNTDTQY
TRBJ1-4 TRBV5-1 ASSSGTDNEKLF
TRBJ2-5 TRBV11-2 ASSFEGPGTQY
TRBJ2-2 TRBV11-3 ASSLRRGTGELF
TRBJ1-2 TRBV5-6 ASSLVGRDRARGYT
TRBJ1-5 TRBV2 ASSRSLGSGNQPQH
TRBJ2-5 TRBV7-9 ASCAGTQETQY
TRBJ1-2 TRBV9 ASSSQNLGGYT